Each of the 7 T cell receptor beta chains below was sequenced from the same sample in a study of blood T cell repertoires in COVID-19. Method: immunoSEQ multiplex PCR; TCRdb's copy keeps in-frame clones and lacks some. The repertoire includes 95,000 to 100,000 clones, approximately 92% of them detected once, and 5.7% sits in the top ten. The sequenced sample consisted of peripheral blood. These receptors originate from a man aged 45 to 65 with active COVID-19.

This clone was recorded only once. Here the CDR3 DNA reads TGTGCCAGTAGTATAGGGGCTAGCGGGAAGAATGAGCAGTTCTTC. This encodes CASSIGASGKNEQFF. The chain joins TRBV19 to TRBJ2-1, with 9 positions matching TRBD2. This CDR3 is built from 15 residues. CDR1 is LNHDA and CDR2 is SQIVND in the germline V gene (reference sequence). Germline trimming cut 1 base from V and 7 bases from J; bases unmatched to any gene: 5.

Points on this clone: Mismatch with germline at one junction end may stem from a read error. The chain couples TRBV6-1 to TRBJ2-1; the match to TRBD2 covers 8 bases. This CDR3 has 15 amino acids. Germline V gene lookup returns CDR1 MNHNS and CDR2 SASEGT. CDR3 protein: CASREARAGAEEQFF. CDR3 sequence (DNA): TGTGCCAGCAGAGAAGCGCGAGCGGGGGCGGAGGAGCAGTTCTTC.

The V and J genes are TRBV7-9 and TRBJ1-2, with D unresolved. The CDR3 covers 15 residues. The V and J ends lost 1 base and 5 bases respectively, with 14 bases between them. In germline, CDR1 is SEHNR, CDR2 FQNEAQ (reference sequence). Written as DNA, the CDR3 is TGTGCCAGCAGCTTAGAGCAGGTTCGAGGGTATGGCTACACCTTC. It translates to CASSLEQVRGYGYTF.

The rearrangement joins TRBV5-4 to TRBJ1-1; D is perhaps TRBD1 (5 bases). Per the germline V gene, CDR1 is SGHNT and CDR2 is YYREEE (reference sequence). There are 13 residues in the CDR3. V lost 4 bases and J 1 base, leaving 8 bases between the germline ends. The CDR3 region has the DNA TGTGCCAGCAGCACGACAGCGAACACTGAAGCTTTCTTT. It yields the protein CASSTTANTEAFF.

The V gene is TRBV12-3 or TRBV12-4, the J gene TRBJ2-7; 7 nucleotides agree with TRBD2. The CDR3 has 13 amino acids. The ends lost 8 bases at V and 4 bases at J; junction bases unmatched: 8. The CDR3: CASALGTTYEQYF. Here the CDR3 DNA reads TGTGCCAGCGCCCTAGGGACTACATACGAGCAGTACTTC.

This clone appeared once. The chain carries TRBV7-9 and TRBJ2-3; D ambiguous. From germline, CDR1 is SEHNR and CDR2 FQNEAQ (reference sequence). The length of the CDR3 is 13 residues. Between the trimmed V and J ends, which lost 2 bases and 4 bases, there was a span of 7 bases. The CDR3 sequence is CASSLPSADTQYF. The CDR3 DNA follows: TGTGCCAGCAGCTTACCCTCCGCAGATACGCAGTATTTT.

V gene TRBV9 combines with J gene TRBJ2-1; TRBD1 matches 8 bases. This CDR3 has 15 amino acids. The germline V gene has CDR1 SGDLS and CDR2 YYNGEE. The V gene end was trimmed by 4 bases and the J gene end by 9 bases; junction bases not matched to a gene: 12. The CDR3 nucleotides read TGTGCCAGCAGCTCAACCCCCGGACAGGGTTTTGAGCAGTTCTTC. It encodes CASSSTPGQGFEQFF.